The TCR beta chain under discussion was sequenced for a study of vaccination and CD4 T cells after COVID-19. J was trimmed by 1 base and V by 6 bases; bases with no gene match: 1. This CDR3 has 15 residues. In germline, CDR1 is MNHEY, CDR2 SVGEGT. CD4+ T cells that had been cultured provided DNA sequenced with the Oncomine TCR Beta short-read assay. It was from cultured CD4+ T cells that genomic DNA was extracted. TCRdb used MiXCR to reprocess the PCR reads, holding one entry per CDR3 protein. Of approximately 15,000 distinct CDR3 sequences in the sample, 55% were seen once. As to this clonotype: Its matching antigen is unknown.

Specified treatment: approximately 11-day PBMC culture with coronavirus spike peptide pools or control peptides (ViraFEST assay). This clonotype originated in a human donor who had recovered from COVID-19. Sequences were obtained from CD4+ T cells from blood, cultured in vitro. V and J are TRBV6-2 or TRBV6-3 and TRBJ2-5; 14 bases are shared with TRBD2. CDR3 loop: CASRGLAGVQETQYF. The CDR3 DNA reads TGTGCCAGCAGGGGACTAGCGGGAGTCCAAGAGACCCAGTACTTC.